The 11 T cell receptor beta chains below all came from one sample that was sequenced in a study of identical twins. TCRdb passed the 5' RACE reads through MiXCR, listing each CDR3 protein once. In the table there are a few hundred thousand distinct CDR3 sequences, approximately 18% of which are singletons. The sequenced material came from naive T cells sorted from blood. Receptor source: a man aged 45-65 years in good health.

There are a few counts of this clonotype. The J gene is TRBJ2-5, the V gene TRBV12-3 or TRBV12-4; D remains unclear. The CDR3 consists of 14 residues. Trimming took 3 bases from V and 5 from J, leaving 13 bases between them. The CDR3 loop is CASSLFLNWETQYF. As DNA, the CDR3 is TGTGCCAGCAGTTTGTTTCTGAACTGGGAGACCCAGTACTTC.

The genes are TRBV25-1 and TRBJ2-7, with no clear D. V was clipped by 4 bases and J by 3 bases, with 22 bases between them. The CDR3 is made up of 17 amino acids. Germline CDR1 reads MGHDK; CDR2 reads SYGVNS. In nucleotides, the CDR3 is TGTGCCAGCAGTGGTGGTATCGGATTTGTCGGTGGCTACGAGCAGTACTTC. It encodes CASSGGIGFVGGYEQYF.

In its sample, this clonotype was seen a few times. J is TRBJ2-7 and V is TRBV4-3, with D perhaps matching TRBD2 (6 bases). Trimming took 0 bases from V and 2 from J, leaving 14 bases between them. The CDR3 has 16 amino acids. CDR1 and CDR2 (germline): LGHNA, YSLEER. In DNA form, the CDR3 reads TGCGCCAGCAGCCAAGATAGAGTCGGGGGAACCTACGAGCAGTACTTC. Its protein is CASSQDRVGGTYEQYF.

The J gene is TRBJ1-5, the V gene TRBV5-1; D possibly corresponds to TRBD1 (5 bases). The CDR3 sequence is 14 residues long. V was cut by 7 bases and J by 5 bases, with 16 bases left in between. Per the germline V gene, CDR1 is SGHRS and CDR2 is YFSETQ. DNA of the CDR3: TGCGCCAGCGCCCAGGGACCTGGGGATCAGCCCCAGCATTTT. Protein sequence: CASAQGPGDQPQHF.

The sample holds a few counts of this clonotype. V is TRBV12-3 or TRBV12-4 and J is TRBJ1-1; D is unresolved. The CDR3 has 13 amino acids. Trimming pared 3 bases from V and 7 bases from J, leaving 12 bases between. CDR3 in amino acids: CASSLLGSGEAFF. In nucleotides, the CDR3 is TGTGCCAGCAGTTTGCTGGGCTCGGGTGAAGCTTTCTTT.

V and J are TRBV4-3 and TRBJ2-2, with D perhaps matching TRBD1 or TRBD2 (5 bases each). The CDR3 has 16 amino acids. The V end lost 0 bases, the J end lost 1 base, and 9 bases lay between the germline ends. Germline V gene data show CDR1 as LGHNA and CDR2 as YSLEER. CDR3 sequence reads: CASSQDPGRNTGELFF. Written as DNA, the CDR3 is TGCGCCAGCAGCCAAGACCCGGGACGGAACACCGGGGAGCTGTTTTTT.

The V call is TRBV25-1, the J call TRBJ2-7; possible D gene TRBD2, 7 bases. The V and J ends lost 1 base and 3 bases respectively, with 19 bases between them. CDR3 length: 17 residues. Germline V CDR1 and CDR2: MGHDK, SYGVNS. For the CDR3, the DNA is TGTGCCAGCAGTGAATGGAGGGGGGGGGACGGAGACTACGAGCAGTACTTC. This gives the protein CASSEWRGGDGDYEQYF.

The chain is built from TRBV6-5 and TRBJ1-1; D possibly corresponds to TRBD1 (5 bases). The CDR3 totals 15 residues. Germline CDR1 reads MNHEY; CDR2 reads SVGAGI. V lost 0 bases, J lost 8 bases, and 16 bases lay in between. CDR3 amino acids: CASSYSGGGGQEAFF. CDR3 bases: TGTGCCAGCAGTTACTCGGGTGGGGGTGGTCAGGAAGCTTTCTTT.

The V and J genes are TRBV15 and TRBJ2-1; 13 positions match TRBD2. CDR3 length: 17 amino acids. Looked up from germline, CDR1 is LNHNV and CDR2 is YYDKDF (reference sequence). The V gene end was trimmed by 0 bases and the J gene end by 8 bases; junction bases not matched to a gene: 7. The CDR3 DNA is TGTGCCACCAGCAGAGATGGGACTAGCGGGGTTGGGGATGAGCAGTTCTTC. It yields the protein CATSRDGTSGVGDEQFF.

The genes are TRBV20-1 and TRBJ2-1; D not resolved. CDR1 is DFQATT, CDR2 SNEGSKA, per germline (reference sequence). This CDR3 region has 14 residues. Trimming removed 2 bases at V and 0 bases at J, with 8 bases between. The CDR3 DNA is TGCAGTGCTAGATTACTGAGCTCCTACAATGAGCAGTTCTTC. Its protein product is CSARLLSSYNEQFF.

The V and J genes are TRBV7-2 and TRBJ2-7, with 11 bases fitting TRBD1. The CDR3 covers 15 residues. V dropped 6 bases and J dropped 3; count of bases not matched to a gene: 7. The germline V gene has CDR1 SGHTA and CDR2 FQGNSA. CDR3 coding DNA: TGTGCCAGCAGGCCCGGACAGGGGGCCTTCTACGAGCAGTACTTC. It encodes CASRPGQGAFYEQYF.